This T cell receptor (beta chain) was recorded in a study of blood T cell repertoires in COVID-19. Background on the study: Researchers got acute and convalescent COVID-19 samples from the United States, Italy and Spain. Sources were T cells, B-cell-depleted T cells, or PBMCs; the material itself was cDNA or gDNA.

CDR3 length equals 16 residues. Losses at the gene ends were 0 bases for V and 7 bases for J; bases not matched to a gene: 6. Germline V gives CDR1 SGHRS, CDR2 YFSETQ. As handled by the study authors: Counts of nucleated cells, estimated from reference gene primer amplification, were obtained. Sequencing used immunoSEQ multiplex PCR; TCRdb keeps in-frame clones, though not all of them. The V and J calls and clone size were taken over from that table, and D and trimming were inferred from the DNA. The sample shows 220,000 or so clones, roughly 85% of them seen only once. What was sequenced was peripheral blood. This chain uses TRBV5-1 with TRBJ2-1; the match to TRBD2 covers 11 bases. The sequence was obtained from a man aged 45-65 years who had recovered from COVID-19. Written as DNA, the CDR3 is TGCGCCAGCAGCTTGGTTAGCGGGAGGGAGGGGAATGAGCAGTTCTTC. It codes for CASSLVSGREGNEQFF.